Listed below are T cell receptor beta chains from one sample, sequenced in a study of regulatory T cells in long-lasting Graves disease. MiXCR was run by TCRdb on the multiplex PCR reads, yielding one entry per CDR3 protein. The sample has 650,000 to 700,000 distinct CDR3 sequences; around 30% are singletons. The sample in question was peripheral blood mononuclear cells (PBMCs), obtained when the disease was refractory, from a patient treated with antithyroid drugs. The origin of the receptors is a female donor with Graves disease. Each CDR3 is given with its conserved first and last residue. Each record gives: clone size, V gene, D gene, J gene, CDR3 protein, CDR3 DNA. The D gene is left open where the match is weak. Size is omitted from some rows. Given values are once, few, many or a class for expanded clones.

few	TRBV11-2	.	TRBJ2-5	CASGSYQETQYF	TGTGCCAGCGGCTCGTACCAAGAGACCCAGTACTTC
many	TRBV11-2	TRBD2	TRBJ2-7	CASSQGGGPPYEQYF	TGTGCCAGCAGCCAAGGCGGGGGACCCCCCTACGAGCAGTACTTC
once	TRBV14	.	TRBJ1-4	CASSQVGGTNEKLFF	TGTGCCAGCAGCCAAGTTGGGGGGACTAATGAAAAACTGTTTTTT
.	TRBV15	.	TRBJ1-1	CATSRDRRWAIRTEAFF	TGTGCCACCAGCAGAGATCGTCGTTGGGCTATTCGCACTGAAGCTTTCTTT
.	TRBV20-1	TRBD1	TRBJ2-3	CSASPGQEVADTQYF	TGCAGTGCTAGCCCGGGACAGGAGGTCGCAGATACGCAGTATTTT
.	TRBV19	.	TRBJ1-4	CASNPAGVPNEKLFF	TGTGCCAGTAACCCCGCGGGGGTGCCTAATGAAAAACTGTTTTTT
few	TRBV19	.	TRBJ1-4	CATDRGRNEKLFF	TGTGCCACCGACCGGGGGAGAAATGAAAAACTGTTTTTT
.	TRBV5-6	TRBD1	TRBJ1-2	CASSADREWSYGYTF	TGTGCCAGCAGCGCGGACAGGGAATGGAGCTATGGCTACACCTTC
few	TRBV6-2/TRBV6-3	.	TRBJ1-1	CASSYLGGSEEAFF	TGTGCCAGCAGTTACCTCGGTGGTAGTGAGGAAGCTTTCTTT
.	TRBV29-1	TRBD2	TRBJ2-1	CSASGVRGSYNEQFF	TGCAGTGCTAGTGGGGTGCGCGGGAGCTACAATGAGCAGTTCTTC
few	TRBV7-9	.	TRBJ1-2	CASSFRDTFSYGYTF	TGTGCCAGCAGCTTCCGGGACACCTTTTCCTATGGCTACACCTTC
.	TRBV11-3	.	TRBJ1-1	CARVGHRYTEAFF	TGTGCCAGAGTGGGACATAGGTACACTGAAGCTTTCTTT
few	TRBV11-2	TRBD1	TRBJ2-7	CASSKQGIYEQYF	TGTGCCAGCAGCAAACAGGGGATCTACGAGCAGTACTTC
.	TRBV10-3	.	TRBJ1-1	CAISTRTDSNTEAFF	TGTGCCATCAGTACCCGGACAGACTCTAACACTGAAGCTTTCTTT
few	TRBV29-1	TRBD1	TRBJ1-1	CSVKGAMNTEAFF	TGCAGCGTTAAGGGGGCAATGAACACTGAAGCTTTCTTT
many	TRBV2	TRBD1	TRBJ2-7	CASRVGQGRSYEQYF	TGTGCCAGCAGGGTTGGACAGGGGAGGTCCTACGAGCAGTACTTC
.	TRBV11-2	.	TRBJ1-6	CASRPPGQTPLHF	TGTGCCAGCAGACCCCCCGGGCAGACACCCCTCCACTTT
many	TRBV15	TRBD1	TRBJ1-2	CATSRGDRVGHGYTF	TGTGCCACCAGCAGAGGGGACAGGGTTGGGCATGGCTACACCTTC
.	TRBV19	TRBD1	TRBJ1-1	CASDRGRFATEAFF	TGTGCCAGTGACAGGGGGCGGTTCGCAACTGAAGCTTTCTTT
.	TRBV27	TRBD1	TRBJ2-5	CASRHTGAETQYF	TGTGCCAGCAGGCATACAGGGGCGGAGACCCAGTACTTC
.	TRBV3-1	TRBD2	TRBJ2-1	CASSQDAWRTSGNHEQFF	TGTGCCAGCAGCCAAGATGCGTGGAGGACTAGCGGGAACCATGAGCAGTTCTTC
.	TRBV6-1	.	TRBJ1-5	CASSPQDIGNQPQHF	TGTGCCAGCAGTCCACAGGACATTGGGAATCAGCCCCAGCATTTT
few	TRBV13	.	TRBJ1-1	CASSPRAGLTEAFF	TGTGCCAGCAGCCCAAGAGCCGGACTAACTGAAGCTTTCTTT
.	TRBV6-1	.	TRBJ1-5	CASSTGTATQHF	TGTGCCAGCAGTACTGGAACGGCGACCCAGCATTTT
.	TRBV6-5	.	TRBJ2-4	CASSYRQAAKNIQYF	TGTGCCAGCAGTTACCGACAGGCGGCCAAAAACATTCAGTACTTC
few	TRBV6-1	.	TRBJ1-5	CASRTGGVGNQPQHF	TGTGCCAGCAGGACAGGCGGCGTGGGGAATCAGCCCCAGCATTTT
.	TRBV20-1	.	TRBJ1-4	CSARVTDEKLFF	TGCAGTGCTAGAGTAACGGATGAAAAACTGTTTTTT
.	TRBV7-9	TRBD2	TRBJ2-7	CASSPGSGSSYEQYF	TGTGCCAGCAGCCCCGGGAGCGGGAGCTCCTACGAGCAGTACTTC
many	TRBV12-3/TRBV12-4	.	TRBJ2-7	CASSSNRAQLYEQYF	TGTGCCAGCAGTTCCAACAGGGCCCAGCTCTACGAGCAGTACTTC
.	TRBV27	.	TRBJ2-7	CASSLKAAAYEQYF	TGTGCCAGCAGTTTGAAGGCAGCTGCCTACGAGCAGTACTTC
few	TRBV6-1	.	TRBJ2-6	CASGGTPPSSGANVLTF	TGTGCCAGCGGGGGGACACCTCCATCCTCTGGGGCCAACGTCCTGACTTTC
few	TRBV11-1	.	TRBJ1-1	CASRGVPPMNTEAFF	TGTGCCAGCAGGGGGGTGCCCCCCATGAACACTGAAGCTTTCTTT
.	TRBV29-1	TRBD1	TRBJ1-2	CSVEVQGVSGYTF	TGCAGCGTTGAGGTACAGGGGGTCTCTGGCTACACCTTC
few	TRBV3-1	.	TRBJ1-1	CASSPKGGLPNTEAFF	TGTGCCAGCAGCCCAAAGGGGGGGCTACCGAACACTGAAGCTTTCTTT